A single sample is the source of the 8 T cell receptor beta chains below, sequenced in a study of T cell responses to AZD1222 COVID-19 vaccine. Clones were read by immunoSEQ multiplex PCR, and TCRdb kept only the in-frame ones, dropping some. The table records about 110,000 clones, approximately 92% of them present only once. The specimen comprised peripheral blood, sampled 28 days after the second AZD1222 dose. All receptors come from an adult who received the AZD1222 COVID-19 vaccine.

V gene TRBV18 combines with J gene TRBJ2-4, with unresolved D. The V end lost 0 bases, the J end lost 0 bases, and 9 bases lay between the germline ends. The germline CDR1 and CDR2 sequences are KGHSH and LQKENI. This CDR3 spans 16 amino acids. Here the CDR3 reads CASSPPQRLAKNIQYF. As DNA, the CDR3 is TGTGCCAGCTCACCACCGCAGCGTCTAGCCAAAAACATTCAGTACTTC.

The chain combines TRBV5-1 with TRBJ1-1; TRBD1 is a possible D gene (5 bases). The germline V gene has CDR1 SGHRS and CDR2 YFSETQ. The V end lost 0 bases, the J end lost 4 bases, and 13 bases lay between the germline ends. The CDR3 has 15 amino acids. This chain's CDR3 is CASSLEAGPATEAFF. CDR3 nucleotide sequence: TGCGCCAGCAGCTTGGAGGCAGGGCCGGCCACTGAAGCTTTCTTT.

Remarks on this clone: The identical CDR3 is also encoded by other nucleotide sequences in the sample. This rearrangement joins TRBV28 to TRBJ1-1; D gene uncertain. This CDR3 has 13 residues. V lost 0 bases and J lost 2, with 4 bases in between. CDR1 and CDR2 from the germline V gene are MDHEN and SYDVKM. CDR3 coding DNA: TGTGCCAGCAGTTTATGGGGAAACACTGAAGCTTTCTTT. Translation: CASSLWGNTEAFF.

This rearrangement joins TRBV9 to TRBJ2-5; 9 bases align to TRBD2. Germline CDR1 SGDLS, CDR2 YYNGEE. The CDR3 is 17 residues long. Trimming at V came to 4 bases and at J to 5 bases, leaving 15 bases not matched to a gene. CDR3 protein: CASSLGKLAGAGETQYF. DNA of the CDR3: TGTGCCAGCAGCTTAGGCAAGTTAGCGGGAGCAGGGGAGACCCAGTACTTC.

The gene calls are TRBV6-1 and TRBJ1-5, with a possible D match to TRBD1 (5 bases). V was clipped by 2 bases and J by 4 bases, with 18 bases between them. The CDR3 has 17 amino acids. Per the germline V gene, CDR1 is MNHNS and CDR2 is SASEGT. The CDR3: CASSEWGRTTKNQPQHF. CDR3 DNA sequence: TGTGCCAGCAGTGAATGGGGACGGACTACGAAGAATCAGCCCCAGCATTTT.

This chain links TRBV24-1 with TRBJ1-3, with D possibly being TRBD1 (6 bases). Germline values: CDR1 KGHDR, CDR2 SFDVKD. The germline V and J ends were trimmed by 5 bases and 4 bases, with 8 bases remaining between them. This CDR3 region has 13 residues. The CDR3 reads CATSGGPGNTIYF. CDR3 bases: TGTGCCACCAGTGGGGGGCCGGGAAACACCATATATTTT.

The V call is TRBV6-5, the J call TRBJ1-1; possibly TRBD1 for D (6 bases). The length of the CDR3 is 14 residues. Per the germline V gene, CDR1 is MNHEY and CDR2 is SVGAGI. Trimming left V 7 bases short and J 4 bases short, with 16 bases between. The CDR3 region is CASNKEGRGTEAFF. In nucleotides, the CDR3 is TGTGCCAGCAATAAAGAAGGCAGGGGCACTGAAGCTTTCTTT.

The chain is built from TRBV5-1 and TRBJ1-2; 8 bases map to TRBD1. The CDR3 has 14 residues. V shed 2 bases and J 4 bases; nucleotides not matched to a gene: 4. Germline V gene sequence: CDR1 SGHRS, CDR2 YFSETQ. The CDR3 DNA follows: TGCGCCAGCAGCTTTCAAGGACAGGGCTATGGCTACACCTTC. It encodes CASSFQGQGYGYTF.